This TCR beta chain comes out of a study of T cell changes during pregnancy in multiple sclerosis (dated by TCRdb to about 2019). Background for the entire study: The study examined how the T cell repertoire changed over the course of pregnancy in women with multiple sclerosis.

The library was made by the immunoSEQ multiplex PCR assay. Sourced from immuneACCESS, this table was stored by TCRdb with only in-frame sequences that have V and J called. A share of the clones is absent; for the studies checked, an unresolved V gene accounts for under half, and the remainder has no known explanation. This sample comprises some 70,000 clones, roughly 91% of them detected only once. The ten largest clones add up to just under 0.3% of the sample. V lost 2 bases and J lost 0 bases; the stretch between them is 9 bases long. CDR3 length: 15 amino acids, cysteine to phenylalanine. Only the CDR3 DNA is retained, 45 bases long and in frame from the first base. CDR1 SGHTS and CDR2 YDEGEE were looked up in the germline V gene. In regard to this clone: The specificity of this receptor is unknown. No clone much larger than this one lies a single base away; base qualities are absent.

The input for sequencing was CD4+ T cells from peripheral blood mononuclear cells, taken in the third trimester of pregnancy. The chain was built from TRBV5-8 and TRBJ1-5; a confident D gene designation cannot be given. The receptor was derived from a female donor in good health, enrolled as a control in a pregnancy study. The DNA sequence follows: TGTGCCAGCAGCTTAGGCGGAAATAGCAATCAGCCCCAGCATTTT. This gives the protein CASSLGGNSNQPQHF.